The clone carrying this TCR beta chain was seen a few times. The CDR3 contains 16 residues. Germline loops: CDR1 KGHDR, CDR2 SFDVKD. The V and J ends lost 3 bases and 4 bases, in that order; junction bases with no gene match: 8. This record belongs to a study of T-cell reconstitution after alpha-beta-depleted transplantation in children. Preparing the TCRbeta library involved the use of unique molecular identifiers. TCRdb called the PCR reads again in MiXCR, with one record for every CDR3 protein. The repertoire consists of hundreds of thousands of distinct CDR3 sequences, with about an eighth occurring once and the leading ten covering about 5.4%.

This chain joins TRBV24-1 and TRBJ2-3, with 8 bases matching TRBD1. The source of this sequence is a human donor who donated a stem cell graft to a child with combined immunodeficiency. The starting material was PBMCs from the stem cell graft donor, obtained from the stem cell graft. CDR3 in amino acids: CATSDTTGALADTQYF. CDR3 DNA: TGTGCCACCAGTGATACGACAGGGGCATTGGCAGATACGCAGTATTTT.